The present T cell receptor beta chain was sequenced within a study of neurological immune-mediated disorders. This clonotype has more than one count but fewer than ten. This CDR3 has 13 residues. The V and J ends lost 6 bases and 7 bases, in that order; junction bases with no gene match: 8. Germline lookup yields CDR1 WNHNN and CDR2 SYGVQD (reference sequence). A single record per CDR3 protein comes from TCRdb applying MiXCR to the 5' RACE reads. The table lists approximately 50,000 distinct CDR3 sequences, around 3.5% of them singletons. The genes are TRBV10-1 and TRBJ2-7, with 8 bases aligning to TRBD1. The sequence was obtained from a man in his 60s with multiple sclerosis. Sample: PBMCs. The CDR3 DNA reads TGCGCCAGCAGGAGACAGGGGAGCAAAGAGCAGTACTTC. It codes for CASRRQGSKEQYF.